This is a list of T cell receptor beta chains from one sample in a study of OX40 agonist ivuxolimab in advanced cancers. The method was immunoSEQ multiplex PCR; TCRdb's version includes in-frame clones alone and lacks a portion of them. The sample shows about 110,000 clones, under 95% of them seen only once. Sequenced material: CD4+ or CD8+ T cells sorted from blood, taken in a trial of the OX40 agonist ivuxolimab. The receptors were gathered from an adult with an advanced solid tumor such as melanoma, head and neck, liver or kidney cancer. Both conserved end residues are part of each CDR3. D genes are given only for firm matches. Size tells how often a clone was seen (once, few, many) or the class of an expanded clone, and some rows leave it out.

V: TRBV4-2
D: -
J: TRBJ1-2
size: -
CDR3: CASSQATGSHGYTF
DNA: TGTGCCAGCAGCCAAGCTACAGGGTCTCATGGCTACACCTTC

V: TRBV13
D: TRBD1
J: TRBJ2-7
size: -
CDR3: CASSPGQGAWEQYF
DNA: TGTGCCAGCAGCCCAGGACAGGGGGCTTGGGAGCAGTACTTC

V: TRBV6-5
D: -
J: TRBJ1-4
size: -
CDR3: CASSYSTTNEKLFF
DNA: TGTGCCAGCAGTTACTCCACAACTAATGAAAAACTGTTTTTT

V: TRBV7-3
D: -
J: TRBJ2-5
size: -
CDR3: CASSLGAVQETQYF
DNA: TGTGCCAGCAGCTTAGGTGCGGTCCAAGAGACCCAGTACTTC

V: TRBV29-1
D: -
J: TRBJ2-5
size: once
CDR3: CSVELSGETQYF
DNA: TGCAGCGTTGAATTATCCGGAGAGACCCAGTACTTC

V: TRBV9
D: -
J: TRBJ1-3
size: -
CDR3: CASSAEHLLSGNTIYF
DNA: TGTGCCAGCAGCGCCGAACACTTACTCTCTGGAAACACCATATATTTT

V: TRBV9
D: -
J: TRBJ2-1
size: -
CDR3: CASSLRGGSYNEQFF
DNA: TGTGCCAGCAGCCTTAGGGGGGGCTCCTACAATGAGCAGTTCTTC

V: TRBV10-3
D: -
J: TRBJ2-3
size: once
CDR3: CAISVRQGGTDTQYF
DNA: TGTGCCATCAGTGTTAGGCAGGGGGGGACAGATACGCAGTATTTT

V: TRBV25-1
D: TRBD1
J: TRBJ2-1
size: -
CDR3: CASSESGGNEQFF
DNA: TGTGCCAGCAGTGAATCAGGGGGCAATGAGCAGTTCTTC

V: TRBV15
D: TRBD1
J: TRBJ1-5
size: -
CDR3: CATSRVRTGGHQPQHF
DNA: TGTGCCACCAGCAGAGTGAGGACAGGGGGACATCAGCCCCAGCATTTT

V: TRBV7-9
D: -
J: TRBJ2-7
size: -
CDR3: CASSQFGSYEQYF
DNA: TGTGCCAGCAGTCAATTTGGCTCCTACGAGCAGTACTTC

V: TRBV29-1
D: -
J: TRBJ1-2
size: -
CDR3: CSSGWGGYGYTF
DNA: TGCAGCTCGGGGTGGGGCGGCTATGGCTACACCTTC

V: TRBV6-5
D: -
J: TRBJ2-7
size: -
CDR3: CASSYAGSNPYEQYF
DNA: TGTGCCAGCAGTTACGCCGGGTCCAACCCCTACGAGCAGTACTTC

V: TRBV18
D: -
J: TRBJ2-5
size: -
CDR3: CASSLRGGETQYF
DNA: TGTGCCAGCTCACTCCGGGGCGGAGAGACCCAGTACTTC

V: TRBV7-9
D: -
J: TRBJ1-1
size: -
CDR3: CASSLAQGYTEAFF
DNA: TGTGCCAGCAGCTTAGCGCAGGGGTACACTGAAGCTTTCTTT

V: TRBV14
D: -
J: TRBJ2-2
size: -
CDR3: CASSQDRTVNTGELFF
DNA: TGTGCCAGCAGCCAAGACCGGACAGTGAACACCGGGGAGCTGTTTTTT

V: TRBV13
D: TRBD1
J: TRBJ2-7
size: -
CDR3: CASSLDRDEQYF
DNA: TGTGCCAGCAGTTTGGACAGGGACGAGCAGTACTTC

V: TRBV30
D: -
J: TRBJ1-5
size: once
CDR3: CAWSAGNNQPQHF
DNA: TGTGCCTGGAGTGCAGGGAACAATCAGCCCCAGCATTTT

V: TRBV7-8
D: -
J: TRBJ1-2
size: -
CDR3: CASSFVDYGYTF
DNA: TGTGCCAGCAGCTTTGTTGATTATGGCTACACCTTC

V: TRBV11-1
D: -
J: TRBJ2-3
size: -
CDR3: CASSPGLSGPDTQYF
DNA: TGTGCCAGCAGCCCCGGACTGAGTGGCCCAGATACGCAGTATTTT

V: TRBV5-6
D: -
J: TRBJ2-5
size: -
CDR3: CASTRGAGPREQYF
DNA: TGTGCCAGCACCAGGGGGGCAGGGCCGCGGGAGCAGTACTTC

V: TRBV10-3
D: -
J: TRBJ2-6
size: -
CDR3: CAISETKGGAPGANVLTF
DNA: TGTGCCATCAGTGAAACCAAAGGGGGAGCTCCTGGGGCCAACGTCCTGACTTTC

V: TRBV28
D: -
J: TRBJ1-1
size: -
CDR3: CASSFTGLTEAFF
DNA: TGTGCCAGCAGTTTTACGGGGTTGACTGAAGCTTTCTTT

V: TRBV25-1
D: TRBD1
J: TRBJ1-1
size: -
CDR3: CASRRTGGQGNTEAFF
DNA: TGTGCCAGCAGAAGGACAGGGGGCCAGGGGAACACTGAAGCTTTCTTT

V: TRBV19
D: -
J: TRBJ1-2
size: -
CDR3: CASSIDHSLNYGYTF
DNA: TGTGCCAGTAGTATAGATCACAGTCTTAACTATGGCTACACCTTC

V: TRBV6-5
D: TRBD1
J: TRBJ1-2
size: -
CDR3: CAATGAATNYGYTF
DNA: TGTGCCGCTACAGGGGCAGCAACTAACTATGGCTACACCTTC

V: TRBV2
D: -
J: TRBJ2-5
size: once
CDR3: CASGVKQETQYF
DNA: TGTGCCAGCGGGGTAAAACAAGAGACCCAGTACTTC

V: TRBV15
D: -
J: TRBJ1-1
size: -
CDR3: CATSGLGGVGAFF
DNA: TGTGCCACCAGCGGTTTGGGGGGAGTAGGGGCTTTCTTT

V: TRBV25-1
D: -
J: TRBJ2-5
size: -
CDR3: CASSEPGVEAQYF
DNA: TGTGCCAGCAGTGAACCAGGGGTAGAGGCCCAGTACTTC

V: TRBV11-3
D: TRBD2
J: TRBJ2-1
size: -
CDR3: CASSLGLAGGNNEQFF
DNA: TGTGCCAGCAGCTTAGGACTAGCGGGGGGTAACAATGAGCAGTTCTTC

V: TRBV6-1
D: -
J: TRBJ1-3
size: -
CDR3: CASQPTQGSGNTIYF
DNA: TGTGCCAGCCAACCAACACAGGGTTCTGGAAACACCATATATTTT

V: TRBV5-6
D: -
J: TRBJ1-3
size: -
CDR3: CASSLIGAGNTIYF
DNA: TGTGCCAGCAGCTTGATCGGGGCTGGAAACACCATATATTTT

V: TRBV6-1
D: -
J: TRBJ2-5
size: -
CDR3: CASSWARVDAETQYF
DNA: TGTGCCAGCAGTTGGGCCAGGGTAGACGCAGAGACCCAGTACTTC

V: TRBV29-1
D: TRBD1
J: TRBJ2-1
size: -
CDR3: CSVDPGQGIAEQFF
DNA: TGCAGCGTTGACCCGGGACAGGGGATAGCTGAGCAGTTCTTC

V: TRBV30
D: -
J: TRBJ1-1
size: -
CDR3: CAWSKSGWSTEAFF
DNA: TGTGCCTGGAGTAAATCGGGCTGGAGCACTGAAGCTTTCTTT

V: TRBV5-1
D: TRBD1
J: TRBJ2-7
size: -
CDR3: CASSLSYAGTGVLRPGNEQYF
DNA: TGCGCCAGCAGCTTGTCCTACGCCGGGACAGGGGTATTGCGTCCAGGAAACGAGCAGTACTTC

V: TRBV7-3
D: -
J: TRBJ2-1
size: -
CDR3: CARPLTFVGTTTYNEQFF
DNA: TGTGCCAGGCCCCTAACCTTCGTCGGGACAACTACCTACAATGAGCAGTTCTTC

V: TRBV30
D: TRBD2
J: TRBJ2-1
size: -
CDR3: CAWSPGRGTYNEQFF
DNA: TGTGCCTGGTCCCCTGGGAGGGGAACCTACAATGAGCAGTTCTTC

V: TRBV11-2
D: -
J: TRBJ2-7
size: -
CDR3: CASSFQRSSYEQYF
DNA: TGTGCCAGCAGCTTTCAGCGAAGCTCCTACGAGCAGTACTTC

V: TRBV9
D: -
J: TRBJ1-1
size: -
CDR3: CASSVVTGGNTEAFF
DNA: TGTGCCAGCAGCGTAGTGACGGGGGGGAACACTGAAGCTTTCTTT

V: TRBV30
D: -
J: TRBJ2-5
size: -
CDR3: CAWAWEGRKETQYF
DNA: TGTGCCTGGGCCTGGGAAGGCCGAAAAGAGACCCAGTACTTC

V: TRBV6-1
D: -
J: TRBJ2-2
size: -
CDR3: CASGVGTYTGELFF
DNA: TGTGCCAGCGGGGTCGGAACTTACACCGGGGAGCTGTTTTTT

V: TRBV5-1
D: -
J: TRBJ2-1
size: -
CDR3: CASSPNLGEFNEQFF
DNA: TGCGCCAGCAGCCCAAATTTGGGGGAGTTCAATGAGCAGTTCTTC

V: TRBV7-3
D: -
J: TRBJ2-5
size: -
CDR3: CASSSGSGPKGETQYF
DNA: TGTGCCAGCAGCTCAGGGTCGGGGCCCAAAGGGGAGACCCAGTACTTC

V: TRBV30
D: -
J: TRBJ2-2
size: -
CDR3: CAYTIQYTGELFF
DNA: TGTGCCTACACAATCCAATACACCGGGGAGCTGTTTTTT

V: TRBV7-2
D: -
J: TRBJ2-1
size: -
CDR3: CASSLVWGAGNEQFF
DNA: TGTGCCAGCAGCTTAGTCTGGGGGGCTGGCAATGAGCAGTTCTTC

V: TRBV18
D: TRBD2
J: TRBJ2-7
size: -
CDR3: CASSLRTSGGTSYEQYF
DNA: TGTGCCAGCTCACTCCGGACTAGCGGGGGGACCTCCTACGAGCAGTACTTC

V: TRBV19
D: TRBD1
J: TRBJ1-2
size: few
CDR3: CASTIDRAGGYTF
DNA: TGTGCCAGTACGATAGACAGGGCTGGCGGCTACACCTTC

V: TRBV19
D: TRBD1
J: TRBJ2-3
size: -
CDR3: CASSGDSTDTQYF
DNA: TGTGCCAGTAGTGGGGACAGTACAGATACGCAGTATTTT

V: TRBV6-1
D: TRBD1
J: TRBJ1-3
size: -
CDR3: CASSLGQGGNTIYF
DNA: TGTGCCAGCAGTCTCGGACAGGGAGGAAACACCATATATTTT

V: TRBV30
D: TRBD1
J: TRBJ2-5
size: -
CDR3: CACNRGDGETQYF
DNA: TGTGCCTGCAACAGGGGGGATGGAGAGACCCAGTACTTC

V: TRBV18
D: -
J: TRBJ1-1
size: -
CDR3: CASSGTEAFF
DNA: TGTGCCAGCTCTGGGACAGAAGCTTTCTTT

V: TRBV5-1
D: TRBD1
J: TRBJ1-1
size: -
CDR3: CASSPTGDTEAFF
DNA: TGCGCCAGCAGTCCGACAGGGGACACTGAAGCTTTCTTT

V: TRBV5-1
D: -
J: TRBJ2-1
size: -
CDR3: CASSPGRGADEQFF
DNA: TGCGCCAGCAGCCCAGGTAGGGGGGCCGATGAGCAGTTCTTC

V: TRBV30
D: -
J: TRBJ1-1
size: -
CDR3: CAWSVRVNTEAFF
DNA: TGTGCCTGGAGTGTACGAGTCAACACTGAAGCTTTCTTT

V: TRBV6-6
D: -
J: TRBJ1-4
size: -
CDR3: CASSPAGTGLNEKLFF
DNA: TGTGCCAGCAGCCCGGCCGGGACGGGACTTAATGAAAAACTGTTTTTT

V: TRBV7-3
D: TRBD1
J: TRBJ2-7
size: -
CDR3: CASSLGGTGGYEQYF
DNA: TGTGCCAGCAGCTTAGGCGGGACAGGGGGTTACGAGCAGTACTTC